The clone carrying this T cell receptor beta chain has a single count. Antigen unknown. Expansion of antigen-specific CD4+ T cells with viral peptide pools was carried out by the ViraFEST assay before sequencing. When ten to eleven days of culture had elapsed, CD4+ T cells were isolated. All participants had two doses of either the BNT162b2 or mRNA-1273 vaccine. People in the vaccine group had not been infected with SARS-CoV-2 before, and their nucleocapsid antibodies were negative. Both day 3 and day 7 saw half the medium replaced with IL-2 medium. Only in-frame clones appear in the TCRdb table, and some are missing; sequencing was by immunoSEQ multiplex PCR. Of tens of thousands of clones in the sample, around 81% were seen once. The sample belongs to a study of vaccination effects on CD4 cells after COVID-19. From germline, CDR1 is KGHSH and CDR2 LQKENI. CDR3 length: 12 residues. Deletions cut 5 bases from V and 5 bases from J, with 8 bases between.

This chain uses TRBV18 with TRBJ2-3, with a weak D call TRBD2 (6 bases). Specimen: CD4+ T cells from PBMCs cultured with HCoV-229E spike peptides, collected after COVID-19 vaccination. The source is a human donor who received a COVID-19 vaccine. This chain's CDR3 is CASSARGDTQYF. The CDR3 DNA reads TGTGCCAGCTCAGCGCGGGGAGATACGCAGTATTTT.